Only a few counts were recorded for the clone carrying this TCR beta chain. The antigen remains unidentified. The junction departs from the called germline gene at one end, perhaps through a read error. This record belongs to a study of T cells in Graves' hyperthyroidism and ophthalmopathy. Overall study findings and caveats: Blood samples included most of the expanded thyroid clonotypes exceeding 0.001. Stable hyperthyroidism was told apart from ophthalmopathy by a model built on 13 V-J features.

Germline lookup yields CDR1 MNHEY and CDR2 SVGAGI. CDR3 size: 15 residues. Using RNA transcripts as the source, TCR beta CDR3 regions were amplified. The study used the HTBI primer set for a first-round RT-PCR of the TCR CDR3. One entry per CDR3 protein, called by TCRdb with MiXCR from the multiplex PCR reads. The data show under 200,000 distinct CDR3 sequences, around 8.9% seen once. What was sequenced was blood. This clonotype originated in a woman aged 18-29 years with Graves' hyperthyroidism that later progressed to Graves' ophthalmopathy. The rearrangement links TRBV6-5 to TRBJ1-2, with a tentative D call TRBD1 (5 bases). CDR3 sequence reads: CASGYGDQPKYGYTF. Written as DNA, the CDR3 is TGTGCCAGCGGTTACGGGGACCAACCAAAGTATGGCTACACCTTC.